Sequencing of this TCR beta chain was carried out in a study of beta chain features in type 1 diabetes (dated by TCRdb to the late 2010s). Notes on the research overall: No differences in mean age, gender distribution, total cell number or subset yield were found between patients and healthy donors. A total of roughly 99 million sorted cells were examined across all samples, and the number of cells per subset was strongly correlated with RNA yield. The study compared the TCRB repertoires of sorted circulating CD4+ T cell subsets in recently diagnosed type 1 diabetes patients with those in matched healthy donors. Regulatory and stem cell-like memory subsets were isolated from only 8 patients and about eight healthy donors, whereas naive and central memory subsets came from all 30 or so donors.

The CDR3 contains 16 residues, cysteine and phenylalanine counted. The kept DNA is CDR3 alone, 48 bases in frame from the first base. Based on the germline V gene, the CDR1 and CDR2 sequences are LGHNA and YSLEER. Ends trimmed: V by 2 bases, J by 7 bases; bases unmatched to a gene: 14. From each donor, a single peripheral blood sample of about 110 mL on average was drawn into heparinised tubes. Naive, central memory, regulatory and stem cell-like memory CD4+ T cells were sorted on a BD FACSAria II using a panel including CD45RO, CCR7, CD25, CD127, CD95 and CD27. Purity was above 95% for every sorted population. Right away, PBMCs were isolated by Lymphoprep density gradient centrifugation and were stained directly, with no culture step. Samples were stained and sorted in pairs, with one healthy donor and one patient per experiment, so that batch effects were minimized. Comment on this clone: The antigen this receptor binds is unknown. Base qualities are not provided; no much larger clone lies one nucleotide away.

The entire isolated RNA was reverse transcribed using the High Capacity cDNA Reverse Transcription Kit, and thus expressed TCRB transcripts were sequenced. For stem cell-like memory T cell samples, survey-depth immunoSEQ sequencing was used, averaging about 1 million total reads per sample. Sorted cells were lysed in RLT buffer and RNA was extracted with DNase-treated RNeasy Micro or Mini kits, depending on cell number. Each cell subset was processed on its own to prevent cross-contamination, while patient and healthy donor samples were processed together. The immunoSEQ multiplex PCR was used to amplify TCRB sequences from cDNA, yielding 87-bp fragments that span the CDR3 region. Amplicons were sequenced on the Illumina HiSeq platform. Concerning the study's data processing: Synthetic template baselines were used to correct PCR bias computationally, reads within Hamming distance 2 were collapsed together, and singletons that could not be merged were discarded. Reads were aligned against IMGT so that V, D and J genes, CDR3 length and insertions or deletions at six rearrangement sites could be assigned. Within each subset, clonotype counts were normalized to sorted cell number, after which true diversity and Gini coefficients were computed with the tcR R package. The overlap coefficient, calculated on TCRB nucleotide sequences, was used to measure repertoire sharing. What TCRdb holds here is the immuneACCESS table cut down to in-frame rearrangements. Part of the clones is not present; checked against another copy, under half of the missing clones reflect an unresolved V gene, and the others are unexplained. V and J calls and clone size follow that table, whereas D and trimming were derived from the DNA. The sample table records more than 25,000 clones; roughly half of these occur just once. 0.25% to 0.35% of the sample belongs to the ten largest clones.

The paper as a whole reports these results and caveats: PCR may preferentially amplify shorter templates, but because patient and control samples were amplified and corrected together, any resulting skew would affect both groups equally. Type 1 diabetes patients showed a moderate but significant shortening of TCRB CDR3 length in all four CD4+ subsets. Naive, central memory and regulatory TCRB repertoires appeared more similar among patients than among healthy donors. Patients with type 1 diabetes made fewer insertions and deleted more nucleotides at VDJ recombination sites, implying thymic rearrangement abnormalities. Because cDNA rather than genomic DNA was sequenced, highly expressing activated cells could have been over-represented, although no difference in activation and CD3 levels was found between groups. Only small numbers of individuals were included in the HLA sub-analyses, which left unresolved whether HLA type had any influence on TCRB rearrangement.

This TCR was sampled from a man aged 25-45 years with type 1 diabetes. This chain joins TRBV4-3 to TRBJ2-7; 7 middle bases align to TRBD1. The sequenced sample was stem cell memory CD4+ T cells from blood. According to the study, the label for this sample's cell subset or site signals: stem cell-like memory CD4+ T cells. In nucleotides, the sequence is TGCGCCAGCAGCCAATTTGGCCTAGGGGGCTCGAAGGAGCAGTACTTC. It encodes CASSQFGLGGSKEQYF.